This TCR beta chain was recorded in a study of T-cell memory formation after mild COVID-19. Notes on the study in general: Contracting CD4+ clones were located mainly in CM and EM, and CD8+ clones in EMRA. Clones shrinking between day 15 and 85 showed a balanced CD4/CD8 split, and those that grew later tilted toward CD4+. Researchers found some responding clones in pre-infection memory, a sign that cross-reactive memory joined.

V lost 4 bases and J lost 6, with 17 bases in between. This CDR3 has 16 residues. Germline values: CDR1 SGHRS, CDR2 YFSETQ. This clonotype was counted a few times. No antigen is known for it. The 5'RACE method, run with constant-segment primers, produced TCR alpha and TCR beta cDNA libraries (carrying sample barcodes and UMIs). TCRdb used MiXCR to reprocess the 5' RACE reads, holding one entry per CDR3 protein. This sample carries roughly 250,000 distinct CDR3 sequences, 16% of them seen once, and the ten largest clones take approximately 3.6%. Sequences were obtained from PBMCs or a T cell subset sorted from them (not recorded which). The source of this sequence is a man in his late teens or twenties who had mild COVID-19 (a few samples of this study predate the infection). Cell type and time point are not known. The chain is built from TRBV5-1 and TRBJ1-6, with D possibly TRBD1 on 6 matching bases. The DNA of the CDR3 is TGCGCCAGCAGCCCCGAGCCGACAGGTATTAATTCACCCCTCCACTTT. This sequence encodes CASSPEPTGINSPLHF.